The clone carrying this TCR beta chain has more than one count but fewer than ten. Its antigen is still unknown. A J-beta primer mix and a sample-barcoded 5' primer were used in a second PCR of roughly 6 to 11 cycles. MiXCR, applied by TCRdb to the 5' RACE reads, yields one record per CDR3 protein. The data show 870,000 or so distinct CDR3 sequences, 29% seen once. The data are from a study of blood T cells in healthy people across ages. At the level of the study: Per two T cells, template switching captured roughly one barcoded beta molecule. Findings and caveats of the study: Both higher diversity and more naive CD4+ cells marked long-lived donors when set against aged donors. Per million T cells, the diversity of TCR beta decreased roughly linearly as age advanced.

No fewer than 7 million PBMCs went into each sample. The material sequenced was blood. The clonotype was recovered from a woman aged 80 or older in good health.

The CDR3 sequence is CATSDSGVFSTDTQYF. CDR3 coding DNA: TGTGCCACCAGTGATTCCGGGGTCTTTAGCACAGATACGCAGTATTTT. This rearrangement joins TRBV24-1 to TRBJ2-3, with a tentative D call TRBD2 (5 bases). Germline lookup yields CDR1 KGHDR and CDR2 SFDVKD. Trimming pared 2 bases from V and 0 bases from J, leaving 11 bases between. The CDR3 length is 16 residues.